What follows are 24 T cell receptor beta chains derived from one specimen sequenced in a study of T cells expressing NK-cell markers. Following a re-call of the 5' RACE reads, TCRdb has one entry per CDR3 protein and lacks DNA. The sample totals about 380,000 distinct CDR3 sequences. Sequencing was performed on blood T cells: a sorted CD56 or NKG2C T cell subset, CD4+ or CD8+ T cells, or bulk PBMC T cells (not recorded which). The receptors originated from a man aged 18-70 years in good health.

This sequence joins TRBV2 and TRBJ2-7; the D call from TCRdb, TRBD1, cannot be confirmed without DNA. The CDR3 consists of 18 residues. Germline loops: CDR1 SNHLY, CDR2 FYNNEI. The CDR3 sequence: CASSDYHPVDTLAYEQYF.

V gene TRBV4-1 combines with J gene TRBJ2-7. Germline CDR1 MGHRA, CDR2 YSYEKL. The CDR3 consists of 16 residues. The CDR3 sequence: CASSQDPAASSYEQYF.

This chain uses TRBV7-2 with TRBJ2-7; TCRdb reports TRBD1, a call that lacks DNA to check it against. Germline CDR1 and CDR2: SGHTA and FQGNSA. This CDR3 has 13 amino acids. CDR3 amino acids: CASSAGQTTGQYF.

The chain uses TRBV11-2 and TRBJ1-4. The CDR3 runs 15 residues. The germline CDR1 and CDR2 sequences are SGHAT and FQNNGV. CDR3 residues: CASSPTVSRNEKLFF.

The V call is TRBV10-3, the J call TRBJ2-7; TCRdb designates TRBD2, a call that cannot be tested without DNA. This CDR3 spans 13 amino acids. Germline assignment: CDR1 ENHRY and CDR2 SYGVKD. CDR3 amino acids: CAISRLVGSEQYF.

The rearrangement links TRBV5-1 to TRBJ2-1; TCRdb indicates TRBD2, and absent DNA this call remains unverified. This CDR3 contains 16 residues. Looked up from germline, CDR1 is SGHRS and CDR2 is YFSETQ. This CDR3 is CASSTPSGGLVNEQFF.

The chain combines TRBV5-1 with TRBJ2-5; TCRdb lists TRBD1, though no DNA is available to test this call. CDR1 and CDR2 from the germline V gene are SGHRS and YFSETQ. There are 15 residues in the CDR3. This chain's CDR3 is CASSLSTGFEETQYF.

The chain combines TRBV5-1 with TRBJ2-7; the D call from TCRdb, TRBD1, cannot be confirmed without DNA. The CDR3 runs 15 residues. Germline V lookup: CDR1 SGHRS, CDR2 YFSETQ. CDR3 protein: CASSSRMDRAYEQYF.

This chain uses TRBV28 with TRBJ1-2; as DNA is missing, the TRBD1 call by TCRdb cannot be tested. Germline V CDR1 and CDR2: MDHEN, SYDVKM. The CDR3 sequence is 13 residues long. The CDR3 loop is CASSFLQGDGYTF.

CDR3 region: CASRTQGAPTEAFF. The rearrangement joins TRBV6-2 or TRBV6-3 to TRBJ1-1; without DNA, the TCRdb call of TRBD1 cannot be checked. This CDR3 is built from 14 residues. CDR1 MNHEY and CDR2 SVGEGT come from the germline V gene.

The CDR3 protein is CASSLKGTDNNEQFF. V gene TRBV5-1 combines with J gene TRBJ2-1; TCRdb selects TRBD1, and the lack of DNA leaves this call unchecked. Germline CDR1 SGHRS, CDR2 YFSETQ. This CDR3 region has 15 residues.

V gene TRBV19 combines with J gene TRBJ2-7; lacking DNA, the TRBD1 call made by TCRdb goes unchecked. Germline assignment: CDR1 LNHDA and CDR2 SQIVND (reference sequence). This CDR3 comprises 14 residues. The CDR3 here is CASSTDRGGREQYF.

The CDR3 is CSAPRGGVVDTQYF. The genes are TRBV20-1 and TRBJ2-3; TCRdb's D call of TRBD2 is untestable without DNA. This CDR3 is 14 amino acids long. Germline V gives CDR1 DFQATT, CDR2 SNEGSKA (reference sequence).

V gene TRBV11-2 combines with J gene TRBJ1-1. The CDR3 has 14 residues. CDR1 is SGHAT and CDR2 is FQNNGV in the germline V gene. The CDR3 loop is CATRDWSRNTEAFF.

The chain couples TRBV10-3 to TRBJ1-2; TCRdb lists TRBD1, though no DNA is available to test this call. The CDR3 has 13 residues. Germline values: CDR1 ENHRY, CDR2 SYGVKD. The CDR3 region is CAISGTGSGSYTF.

This rearrangement joins TRBV12-3 or TRBV12-4 to TRBJ2-1; the TCRdb call, TRBD2, lacks DNA for checking. The CDR3 has 16 residues. The CDR3 loop is CASSPSLRVSYNEQFF.

This sequence joins TRBV14 and TRBJ1-6; the D gene TCRdb calls, TRBD1, cannot be checked with no DNA. Germline V gene sequence: CDR1 SGHDN, CDR2 FVKESK. This CDR3 comprises 15 residues. CDR3: CASSQIDRGPSPLHF. Looking up the rest from reference TRBV14 and TRBJ1-6 gives the full variable domain: EAGVTQFPSHSVIEKGQTVTLRCDPISGHDNLYWYRRVMGKEIKFLLHFVKESKQDESGMPNNRFLAERTGGTYSTLKVQPAELEDSGVYFCASSQIDRGPSPLHFGNGTRLTVT.

The chain has TRBV19 and TRBJ1-1; the D call of TRBD1 rests on TCRdb alone, since no DNA is present to check it. In germline, CDR1 is LNHDA, CDR2 SQIVND (reference sequence). The CDR3 is 16 amino acids. This CDR3 is CASITMTGAKNTEAFF.

J is TRBJ2-1 and V is TRBV20-1; the TCRdb D gene call, TRBD1, has no DNA to confirm it. Germline CDR1 reads DFQATT; CDR2 reads SNEGSKA (reference sequence). The CDR3 is made up of 15 amino acids. This CDR3 reads CSASRPGGGYNEQFF.

The chain links TRBV28 to TRBJ1-2; TCRdb names TRBD1, which stays unverified in the absence of DNA. CDR1 and CDR2 (germline): MDHEN, SYDVKM. CDR3 length equals 15 residues. The CDR3: CASRSGQRANYGYTF.

V is TRBV6-2 or TRBV6-3 and J is TRBJ2-3; the TCRdb D gene call, TRBD1, has no DNA to confirm it. Germline assignment: CDR1 MNHEY and CDR2 SVGEGT. The CDR3 runs to 14 residues. The CDR3 loop is CASTGVRWTDTQYF.

The chain links TRBV6-1 to TRBJ1-5. The germline V gene encodes CDR1 MNHNS and CDR2 SASEGT. The CDR3 length is 13 residues. CDR3 residues: CASSERVNQPQHF.

The chain uses TRBV5-4 and TRBJ2-6; TCRdb designates TRBD1, a call that cannot be tested without DNA. The CDR3 loop spans 18 amino acids. Germline V lookup: CDR1 SGHNT, CDR2 YYREEE (reference sequence). The CDR3 reads CASSGTGTGISGANVLTF.

V gene TRBV7-6 combines with J gene TRBJ2-2; TCRdb names TRBD2, which stays unverified in the absence of DNA. Germline-derived CDR1 and CDR2 are SGHVS and FNYEAQ. The CDR3 is made up of 14 amino acids. This CDR3 reads CASGSQSNTGELFF.